The sequence of this T cell receptor beta chain was determined in a study of tumor-infiltrating lymphocytes in primary liver carcinoma. As for the study in general: The tumors, T1-T3 N0M0 lesions, were about 4.2 to 10 cm across. Samples returned roughly 3.65 to 7.13 million productive TCRbeta reads, a yield that was similar across tissue types. General study points: Only about 7-24% of top clones were detected in each of the five tumor regions.

A primer in the constant region served to generate TCR beta cDNA from roughly 450 ng of total RNA. A slightly modified ARM-PCR protocol with three nested multiplex PCR rounds produced these TCR beta libraries. Investigators reported that the first two PCR rounds, at around 11 cycles each, used TRBV1-TRBV30 forward primers with a C-beta reverse primer. TCRdb re-called the multiplex PCR reads through MiXCR, storing one row per CDR3 protein. In the table there are more than 95,000 distinct CDR3 sequences, around 84% of which are singletons. The CDR3 runs to 11 residues. Germline-derived CDR1 and CDR2 are SQVTM and ANQGSEA. This clonotype is a singleton in its sample. As yet, its antigen is unknown. One end of the junction fails to match germline, which may point to a read error. Scientists recovered RNA and DNA together from around 18-30 mg of unsorted bulk tissue. Every tumor was sampled at five separate regions.

Specimen: liver tumor tissue from sampling region 3. Subset denoted: tumor region T3, left-lateral pole. The rearrangement uses TRBV29-1 and TRBJ1-2; no clear D gene. This TCR came from a man aged 40-49 years with primary liver carcinoma and hepatitis B virus infection. In DNA, the CDR3 is TGCGGCGTTGGGAGTCTTCGTGGCTACACCTTC. Its translation: CGVGSLRGYTF. Full variable domain (remainder filled in from reference TRBV29-1 and TRBJ1-2): SAVISQKPSRDICQRGTSLTIQCQVDSQVTMMFWYRQQPGQSLTLIATANQGSEATYESGFVIDKFPISRPNLTFSTLTVSNMSPEDSSIYLCGVGSLRGYTFGSGTRLTVV.